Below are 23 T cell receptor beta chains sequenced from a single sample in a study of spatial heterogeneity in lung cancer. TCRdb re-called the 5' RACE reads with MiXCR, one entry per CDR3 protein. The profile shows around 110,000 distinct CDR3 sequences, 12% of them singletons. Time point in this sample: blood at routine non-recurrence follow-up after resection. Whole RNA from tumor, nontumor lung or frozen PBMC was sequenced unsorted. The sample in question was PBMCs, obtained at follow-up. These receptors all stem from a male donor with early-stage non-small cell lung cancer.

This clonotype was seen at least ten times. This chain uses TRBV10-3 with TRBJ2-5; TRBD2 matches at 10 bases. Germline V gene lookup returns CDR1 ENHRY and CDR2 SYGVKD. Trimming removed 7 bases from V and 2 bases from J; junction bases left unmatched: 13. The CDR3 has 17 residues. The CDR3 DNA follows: TGTGCCATCACGCCGGGCCCATCTAGCGGGGGACAAGAGACCCAGTACTTC. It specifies CAITPGPSSGGQETQYF.

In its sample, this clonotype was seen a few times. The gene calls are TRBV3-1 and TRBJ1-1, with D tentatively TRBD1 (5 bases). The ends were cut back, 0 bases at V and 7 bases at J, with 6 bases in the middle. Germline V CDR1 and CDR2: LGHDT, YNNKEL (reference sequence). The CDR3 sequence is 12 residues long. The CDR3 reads CASSQEGGEAFF. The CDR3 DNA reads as TGTGCCAGCAGCCAAGAGGGGGGTGAAGCTTTCTTT. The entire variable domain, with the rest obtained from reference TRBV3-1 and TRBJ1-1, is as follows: DTAVSQTPKYLVTQMGNDKSIKCEQNLGHDTMYWYKQDSKKFLKIMFSYNNKELIINETVPNRFSPKSPDKAHLNLHINSLELGDSAVYFCASSQEGGEAFFGQGTRLTVV.

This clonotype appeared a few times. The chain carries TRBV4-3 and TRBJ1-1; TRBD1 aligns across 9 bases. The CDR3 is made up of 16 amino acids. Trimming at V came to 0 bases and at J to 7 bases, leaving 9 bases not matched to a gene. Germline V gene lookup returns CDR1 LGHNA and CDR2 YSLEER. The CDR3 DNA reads TGCGCCAGCAGCCAAGATATCTGGACAGGGGAACTTGAAGCTTTCTTT. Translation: CASSQDIWTGELEAFF.

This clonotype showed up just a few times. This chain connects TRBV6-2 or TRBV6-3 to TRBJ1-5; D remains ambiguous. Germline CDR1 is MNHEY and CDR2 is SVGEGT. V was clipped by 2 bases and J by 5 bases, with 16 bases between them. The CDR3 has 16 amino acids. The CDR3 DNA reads TGTGCCAGCAGTTACCAACCGGGCCGCCCAGATCAGCCCCAGCATTTT. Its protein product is CASSYQPGRPDQPQHF.

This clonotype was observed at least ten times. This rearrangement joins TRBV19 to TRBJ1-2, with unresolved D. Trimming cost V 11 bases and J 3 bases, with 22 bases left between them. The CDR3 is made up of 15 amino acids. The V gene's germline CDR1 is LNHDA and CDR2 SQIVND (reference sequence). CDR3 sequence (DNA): TGTGCCTCTACCCCCCCCACGGCGGGCTACTATGGCTACACCTTC. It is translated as CASTPPTAGYYGYTF.

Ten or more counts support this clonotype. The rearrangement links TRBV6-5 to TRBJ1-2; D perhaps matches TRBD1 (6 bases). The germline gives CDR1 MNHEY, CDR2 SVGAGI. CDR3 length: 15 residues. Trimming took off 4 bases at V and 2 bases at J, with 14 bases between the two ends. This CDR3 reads CASSSASGVNYGYTF. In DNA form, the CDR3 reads TGTGCCAGCAGTTCTGCTTCAGGGGTAAACTATGGCTACACCTTC.

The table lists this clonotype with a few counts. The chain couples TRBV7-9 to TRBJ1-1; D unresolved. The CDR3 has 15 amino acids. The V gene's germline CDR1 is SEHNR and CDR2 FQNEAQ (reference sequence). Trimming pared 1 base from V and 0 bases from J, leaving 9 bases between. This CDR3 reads CASSLVDGLNTEAFF. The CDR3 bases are TGTGCCAGCAGCTTAGTTGACGGGTTGAACACTGAAGCTTTCTTT. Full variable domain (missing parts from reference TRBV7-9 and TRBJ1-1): DTGVSQNPRHKITKRGQNVTFRCDPISEHNRLYWYRQTLGQGPEFLTYFQNEAQLEKSRLLSDRFSAERPKGSFSTLEIQRTEQGDSAMYLCASSLVDGLNTEAFFGQGTRLTVV.

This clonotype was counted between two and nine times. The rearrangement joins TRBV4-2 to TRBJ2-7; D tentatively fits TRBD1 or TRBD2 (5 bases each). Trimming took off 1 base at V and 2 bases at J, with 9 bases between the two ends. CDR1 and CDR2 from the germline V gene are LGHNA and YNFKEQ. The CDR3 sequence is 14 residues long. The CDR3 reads CASSQVSGPYEQYF. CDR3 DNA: TGTGCCAGCAGCCAAGTGTCGGGGCCCTACGAGCAGTACTTC.

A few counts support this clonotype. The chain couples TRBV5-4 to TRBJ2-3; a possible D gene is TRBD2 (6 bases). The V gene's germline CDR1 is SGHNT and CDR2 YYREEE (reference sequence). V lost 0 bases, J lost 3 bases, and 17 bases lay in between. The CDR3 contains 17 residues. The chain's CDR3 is CASSLVGRRGGTDTQYF. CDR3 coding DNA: TGTGCCAGCAGCTTGGTAGGCCGGCGGGGTGGGACAGATACGCAGTATTTT. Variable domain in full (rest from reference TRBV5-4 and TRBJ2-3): ETGVTQSPTHLIKTRGQQVTLRCSSQSGHNTVSWYQQALGQGPQFIFQYYREEENGRGNFPPRFSGLQFPNYSSELNVNALELDDSALYLCASSLVGRRGGTDTQYFGPGTRLTVL.

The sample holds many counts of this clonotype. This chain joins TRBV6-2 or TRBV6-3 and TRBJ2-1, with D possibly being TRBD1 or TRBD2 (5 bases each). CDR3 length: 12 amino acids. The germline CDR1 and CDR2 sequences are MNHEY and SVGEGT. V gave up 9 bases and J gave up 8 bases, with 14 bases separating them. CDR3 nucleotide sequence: TGTGCCAGTCGTTGGGGGACGTATGAGCAGTTCTTC. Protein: CASRWGTYEQFF.

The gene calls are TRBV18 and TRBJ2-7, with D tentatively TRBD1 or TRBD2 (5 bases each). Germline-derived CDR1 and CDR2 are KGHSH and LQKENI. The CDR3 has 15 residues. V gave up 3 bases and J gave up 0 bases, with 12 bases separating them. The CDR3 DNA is TGTGCCAGCTCACCGGGTTCCGGGACCTCCTACGAGCAGTACTTC. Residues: CASSPGSGTSYEQYF.

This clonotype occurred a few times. Here the CDR3 reads CASSSGTAVGLETQYF. The CDR3 region has the DNA TGTGCCAGCAGTTCCGGGACGGCCGTCGGATTAGAGACCCAGTACTTC. This chain links TRBV28 with TRBJ2-5; D tentatively fits TRBD1 or TRBD2 (5 bases each). Germline CDR1 reads MDHEN; CDR2 reads SYDVKM. V lost 4 bases to trimming and J lost 4 bases, with 19 bases between them. The CDR3 is 16 residues long.

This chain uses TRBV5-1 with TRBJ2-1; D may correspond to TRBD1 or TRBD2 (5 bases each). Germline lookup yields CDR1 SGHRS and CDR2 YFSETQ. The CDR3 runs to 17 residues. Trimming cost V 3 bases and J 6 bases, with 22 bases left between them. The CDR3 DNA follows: TGCGCCAGCAGCTCGCGGGTTAGTGTTCAGGGACCCAATGAGCAGTTCTTC. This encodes CASSSRVSVQGPNEQFF.

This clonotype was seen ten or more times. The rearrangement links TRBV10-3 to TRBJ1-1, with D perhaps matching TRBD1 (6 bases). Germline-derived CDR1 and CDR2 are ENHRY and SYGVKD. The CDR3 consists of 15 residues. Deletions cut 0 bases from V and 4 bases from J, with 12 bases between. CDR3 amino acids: CAISESWGHGTEAFF. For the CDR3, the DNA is TGTGCCATCAGTGAGTCGTGGGGGCACGGCACTGAAGCTTTCTTT.

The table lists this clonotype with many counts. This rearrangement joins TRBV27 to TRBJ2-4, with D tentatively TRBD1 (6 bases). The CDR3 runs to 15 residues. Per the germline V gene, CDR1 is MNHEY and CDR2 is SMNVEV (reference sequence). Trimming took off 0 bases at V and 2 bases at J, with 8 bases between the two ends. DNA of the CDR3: TGTGCCAGCAGTTTATCTTGGGGGCCCAAAAACATTCAGTACTTC. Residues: CASSLSWGPKNIQYF.

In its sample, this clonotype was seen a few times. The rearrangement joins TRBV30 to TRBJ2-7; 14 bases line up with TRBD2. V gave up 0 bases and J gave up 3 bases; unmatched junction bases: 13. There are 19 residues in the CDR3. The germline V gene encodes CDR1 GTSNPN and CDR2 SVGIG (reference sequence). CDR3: CAWSVPPLGLAGANYEQYF. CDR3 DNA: TGTGCCTGGAGTGTGCCCCCATTGGGACTAGCGGGGGCGAACTACGAGCAGTACTTC.

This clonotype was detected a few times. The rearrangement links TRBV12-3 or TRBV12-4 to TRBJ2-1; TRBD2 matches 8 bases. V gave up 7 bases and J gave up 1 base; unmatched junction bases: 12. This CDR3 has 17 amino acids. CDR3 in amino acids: CASMWRGAVLSYNEQFF. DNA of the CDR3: TGTGCCAGCATGTGGCGGGGGGCCGTCCTATCCTACAATGAGCAGTTCTTC.

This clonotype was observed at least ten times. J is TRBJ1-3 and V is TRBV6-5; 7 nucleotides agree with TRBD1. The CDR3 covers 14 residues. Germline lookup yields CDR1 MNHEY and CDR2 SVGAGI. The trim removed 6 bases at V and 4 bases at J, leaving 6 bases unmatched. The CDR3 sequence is CASRQGQVGNTIYF. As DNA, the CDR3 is TGTGCCAGCAGACAAGGACAGGTCGGAAACACCATATATTTT.

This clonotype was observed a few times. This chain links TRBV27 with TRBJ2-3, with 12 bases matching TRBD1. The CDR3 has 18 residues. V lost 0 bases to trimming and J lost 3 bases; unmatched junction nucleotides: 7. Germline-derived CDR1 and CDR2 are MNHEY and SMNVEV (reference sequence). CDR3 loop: CASSLSLGQGAATDTQYF. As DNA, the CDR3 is TGTGCCAGCAGTTTATCGTTGGGACAGGGGGCTGCTACAGATACGCAGTATTTT.

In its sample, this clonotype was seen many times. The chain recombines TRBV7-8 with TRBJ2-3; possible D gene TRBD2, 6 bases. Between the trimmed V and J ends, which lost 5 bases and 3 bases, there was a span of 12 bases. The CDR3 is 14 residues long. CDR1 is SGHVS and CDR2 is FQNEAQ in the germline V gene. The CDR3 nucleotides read TGTGCCAGCAGCCCAGCTGCGGGGACAGATACGCAGTATTTT. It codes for CASSPAAGTDTQYF.

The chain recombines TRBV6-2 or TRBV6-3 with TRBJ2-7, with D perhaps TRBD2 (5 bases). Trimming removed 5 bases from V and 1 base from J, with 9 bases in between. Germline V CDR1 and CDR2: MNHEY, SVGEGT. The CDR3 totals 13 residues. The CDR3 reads CASSPGFSYEQYF. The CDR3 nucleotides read TGTGCCAGCAGTCCGGGATTTTCCTACGAGCAGTACTTC.

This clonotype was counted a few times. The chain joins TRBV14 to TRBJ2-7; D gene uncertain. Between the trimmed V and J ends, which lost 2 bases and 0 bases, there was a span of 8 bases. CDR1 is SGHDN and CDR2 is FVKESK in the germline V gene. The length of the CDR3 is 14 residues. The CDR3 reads CASSQIWSSYEQYF. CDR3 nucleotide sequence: TGTGCCAGCAGCCAAATATGGAGCTCCTACGAGCAGTACTTC. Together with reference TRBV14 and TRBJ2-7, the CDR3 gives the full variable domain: EAGVTQFPSHSVIEKGQTVTLRCDPISGHDNLYWYRRVMGKEIKFLLHFVKESKQDESGMPNNRFLAERTGGTYSTLKVQPAELEDSGVYFCASSQIWSSYEQYFGPGTRLTVT.

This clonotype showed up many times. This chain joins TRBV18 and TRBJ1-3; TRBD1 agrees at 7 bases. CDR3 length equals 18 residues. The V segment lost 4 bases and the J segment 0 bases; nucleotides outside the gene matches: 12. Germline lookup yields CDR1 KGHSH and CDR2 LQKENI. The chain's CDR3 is CASSLKGQALSSGNTIYF. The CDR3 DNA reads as TGTGCCAGCTCACTTAAAGGACAGGCACTTTCCTCTGGAAACACCATATATTTT.